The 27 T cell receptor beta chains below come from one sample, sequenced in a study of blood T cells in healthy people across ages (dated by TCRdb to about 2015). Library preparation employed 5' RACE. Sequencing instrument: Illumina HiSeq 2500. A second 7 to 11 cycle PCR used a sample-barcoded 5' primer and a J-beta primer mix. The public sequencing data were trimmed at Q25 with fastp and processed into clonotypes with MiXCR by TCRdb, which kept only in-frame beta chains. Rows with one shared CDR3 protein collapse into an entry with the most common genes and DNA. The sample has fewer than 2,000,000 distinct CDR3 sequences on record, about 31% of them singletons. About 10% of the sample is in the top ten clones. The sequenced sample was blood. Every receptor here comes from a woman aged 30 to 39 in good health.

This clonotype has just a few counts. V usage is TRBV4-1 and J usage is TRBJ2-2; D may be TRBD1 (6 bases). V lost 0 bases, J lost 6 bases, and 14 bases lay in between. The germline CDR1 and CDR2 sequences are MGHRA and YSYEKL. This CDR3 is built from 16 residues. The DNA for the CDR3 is TGCGCCAGCAGCCAAGATTATGTAGGGGGTCCCGGGGAGCTGTTTTTT. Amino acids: CASSQDYVGGPGELFF.

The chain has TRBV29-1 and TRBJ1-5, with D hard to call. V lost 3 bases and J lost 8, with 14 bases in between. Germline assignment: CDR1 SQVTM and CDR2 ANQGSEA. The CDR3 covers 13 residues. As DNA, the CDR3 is TGCAGCGTTGAGGAGGTGGATGGTAAGCCCCAGCATTTT. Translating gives CSVEEVDGKPQHF.

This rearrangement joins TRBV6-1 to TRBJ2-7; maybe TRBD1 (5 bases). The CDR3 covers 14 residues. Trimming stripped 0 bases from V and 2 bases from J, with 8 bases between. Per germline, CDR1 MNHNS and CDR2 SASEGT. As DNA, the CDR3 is TGTGCCAGCAGTGAAGCTGCCAGGGCCTACGAGCAGTACTTC. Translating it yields CASSEAARAYEQYF.

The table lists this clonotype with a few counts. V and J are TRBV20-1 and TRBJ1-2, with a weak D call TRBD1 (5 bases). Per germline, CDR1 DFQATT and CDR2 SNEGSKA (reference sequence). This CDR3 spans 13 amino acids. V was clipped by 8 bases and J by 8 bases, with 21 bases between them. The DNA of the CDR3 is TGCAGTATCCGGGGCCCCCTCGGTAACGGCTACACCTTC. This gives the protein CSIRGPLGNGYTF.

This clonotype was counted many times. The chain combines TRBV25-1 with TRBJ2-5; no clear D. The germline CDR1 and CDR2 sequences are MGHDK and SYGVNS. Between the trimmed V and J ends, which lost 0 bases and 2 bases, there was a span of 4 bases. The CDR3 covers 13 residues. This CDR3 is CASSEYGQETQYF. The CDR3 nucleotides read TGTGCCAGCAGTGAATACGGGCAAGAGACCCAGTACTTC.

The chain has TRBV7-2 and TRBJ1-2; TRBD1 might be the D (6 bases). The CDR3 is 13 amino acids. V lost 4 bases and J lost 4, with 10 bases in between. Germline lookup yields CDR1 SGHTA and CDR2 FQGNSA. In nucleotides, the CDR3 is TGTGCCAGCAGCTCTAGGACAGTCTATGGCTACACCTTC. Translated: CASSSRTVYGYTF.

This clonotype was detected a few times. DNA for the CDR3: TGCAGTGCTAGACCGCGGGAGAATTCACCCCTCCACTTT. Amino acid sequence: CSARPRENSPLHF. V and J are TRBV20-1 and TRBJ1-6; D not resolved. The V end lost 2 bases, the J end lost 7 bases, and 9 bases lay between the germline ends. The CDR3 runs 13 residues. Germline lookup yields CDR1 DFQATT and CDR2 SNEGSKA (reference sequence).

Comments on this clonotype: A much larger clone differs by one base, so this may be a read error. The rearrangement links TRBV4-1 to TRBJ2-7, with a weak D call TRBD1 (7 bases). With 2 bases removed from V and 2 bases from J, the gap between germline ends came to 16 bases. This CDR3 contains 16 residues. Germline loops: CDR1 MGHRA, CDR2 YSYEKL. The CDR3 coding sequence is TGCGCCAGCAGCCAACCGGCAGGGGGGCAACCCTACGAGCAGTACTTC. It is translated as CASSQPAGGQPYEQYF.

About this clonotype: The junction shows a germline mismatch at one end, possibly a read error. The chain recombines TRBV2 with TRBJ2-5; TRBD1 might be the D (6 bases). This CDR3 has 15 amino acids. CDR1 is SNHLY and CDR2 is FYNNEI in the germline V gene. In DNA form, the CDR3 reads TGTGCCAGCATTTTTCCGGGACAAAGCGCCTACGAGCAGTGCTTC. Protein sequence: CASIFPGQSAYEQCF.

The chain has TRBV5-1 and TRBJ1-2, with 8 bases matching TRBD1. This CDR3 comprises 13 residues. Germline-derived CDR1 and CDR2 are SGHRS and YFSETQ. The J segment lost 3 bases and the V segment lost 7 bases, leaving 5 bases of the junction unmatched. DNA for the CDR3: TGCGCCAGCCGGACAGGGATAGACTATGGCTACACCTTC. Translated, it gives CASRTGIDYGYTF.

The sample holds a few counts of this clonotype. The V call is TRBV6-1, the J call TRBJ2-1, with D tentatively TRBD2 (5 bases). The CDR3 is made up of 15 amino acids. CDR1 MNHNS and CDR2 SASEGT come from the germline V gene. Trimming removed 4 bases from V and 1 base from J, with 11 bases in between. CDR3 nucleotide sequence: TGTGCCAGCAGTGTCGGGGAATGGTCCTACAATGAGCAGTTCTTC. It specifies CASSVGEWSYNEQFF.

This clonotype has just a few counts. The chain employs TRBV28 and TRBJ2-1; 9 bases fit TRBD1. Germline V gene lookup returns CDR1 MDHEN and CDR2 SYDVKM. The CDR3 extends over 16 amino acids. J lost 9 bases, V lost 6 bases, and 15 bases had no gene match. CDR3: CASSLASGTGRTEQFF. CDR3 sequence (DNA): TGTGCCAGCAGCCTCGCCTCCGGGACAGGGCGCACTGAGCAGTTCTTC.

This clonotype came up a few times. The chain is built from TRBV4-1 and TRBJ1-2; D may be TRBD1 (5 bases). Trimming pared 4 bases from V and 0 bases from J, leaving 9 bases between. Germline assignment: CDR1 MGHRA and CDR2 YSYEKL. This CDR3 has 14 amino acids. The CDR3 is CASSPTATNYGYTF. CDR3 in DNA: TGCGCCAGCAGCCCGACAGCTACTAACTATGGCTACACCTTC.

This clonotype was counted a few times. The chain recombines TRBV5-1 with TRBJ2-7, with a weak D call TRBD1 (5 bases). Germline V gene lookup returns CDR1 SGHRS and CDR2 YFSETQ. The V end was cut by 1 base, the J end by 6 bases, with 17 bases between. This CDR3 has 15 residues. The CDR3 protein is CASSLSSGYLGEQYF. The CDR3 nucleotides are TGCGCCAGCAGCTTGTCATCAGGGTATTTGGGCGAGCAGTACTTC.

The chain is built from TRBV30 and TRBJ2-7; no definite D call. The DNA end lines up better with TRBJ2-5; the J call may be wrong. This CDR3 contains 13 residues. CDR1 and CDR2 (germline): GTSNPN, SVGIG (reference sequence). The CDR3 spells CAWSGWGIETQYF. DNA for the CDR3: TGTGCCTGGAGCGGTTGGGGAATAGAGACCCAGTACTTC.

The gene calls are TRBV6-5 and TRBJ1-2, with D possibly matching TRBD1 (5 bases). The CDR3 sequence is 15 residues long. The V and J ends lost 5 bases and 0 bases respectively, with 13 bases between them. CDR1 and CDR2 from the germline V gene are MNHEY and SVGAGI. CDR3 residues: CASSLGQTPNYGYTF. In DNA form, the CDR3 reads TGTGCCAGCAGTCTCGGACAAACTCCTAACTATGGCTACACCTTC.

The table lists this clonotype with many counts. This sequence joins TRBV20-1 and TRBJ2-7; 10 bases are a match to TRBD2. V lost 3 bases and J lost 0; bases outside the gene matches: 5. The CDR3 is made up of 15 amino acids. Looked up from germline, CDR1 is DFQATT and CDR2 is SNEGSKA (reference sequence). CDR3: CSARPGTSVSYEQYF. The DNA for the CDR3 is TGCAGTGCTAGGCCCGGGACTAGCGTCTCCTACGAGCAGTACTTC.

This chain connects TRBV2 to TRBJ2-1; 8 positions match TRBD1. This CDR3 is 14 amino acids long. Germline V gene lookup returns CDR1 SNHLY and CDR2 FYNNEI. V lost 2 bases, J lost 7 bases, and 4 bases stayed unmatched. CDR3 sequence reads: CASSERRQGNEQFF. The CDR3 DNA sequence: TGTGCCAGCAGTGAAAGGCGACAGGGGAATGAGCAGTTCTTC.

In nucleotides, the CDR3 is TGTGCCAGCAGTTTAACGCAACAGGGTCCGGGCTATGGCTACACCTTC. This gives the protein CASSLTQQGPGYGYTF. The chain links TRBV27 to TRBJ1-2; D might be TRBD1 (6 bases). Germline CDR1 is MNHEY and CDR2 is SMNVEV (reference sequence). V lost 2 bases, J lost 4 bases, and 17 bases lay in between. The CDR3 consists of 16 residues.

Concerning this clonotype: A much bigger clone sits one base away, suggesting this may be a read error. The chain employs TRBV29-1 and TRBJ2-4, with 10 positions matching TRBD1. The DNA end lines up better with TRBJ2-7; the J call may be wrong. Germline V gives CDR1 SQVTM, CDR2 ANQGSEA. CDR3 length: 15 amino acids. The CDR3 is CSVEASGTGAYEQYF. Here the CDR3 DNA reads TGCAGCGTTGAAGCCTCGGGGACAGGGGCCTACGAGCAGTACTTC.

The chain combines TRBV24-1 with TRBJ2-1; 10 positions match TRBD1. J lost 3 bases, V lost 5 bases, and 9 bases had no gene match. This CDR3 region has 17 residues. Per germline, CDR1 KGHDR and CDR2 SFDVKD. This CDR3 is CATSARPTGGLYNEQFF. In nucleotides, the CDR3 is TGTGCCACCAGTGCCCGGCCGACAGGGGGCCTCTACAATGAGCAGTTCTTC.

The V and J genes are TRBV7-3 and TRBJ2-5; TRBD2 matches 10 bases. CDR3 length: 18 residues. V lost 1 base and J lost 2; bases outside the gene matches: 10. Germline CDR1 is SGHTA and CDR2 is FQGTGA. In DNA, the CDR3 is TGTGCCAGCAGCTTAAATGGTCTAGCGGGAGCGAGACAAGAGACCCAGTACTTC. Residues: CASSLNGLAGARQETQYF.

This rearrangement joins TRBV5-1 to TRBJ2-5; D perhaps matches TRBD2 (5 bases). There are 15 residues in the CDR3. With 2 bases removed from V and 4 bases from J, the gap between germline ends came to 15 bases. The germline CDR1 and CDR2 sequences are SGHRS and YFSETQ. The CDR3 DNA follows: TGCGCCAGCAGCTTTTTCCCAAGGGCGGGAGAGACCCAGTACTTC. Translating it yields CASSFFPRAGETQYF.

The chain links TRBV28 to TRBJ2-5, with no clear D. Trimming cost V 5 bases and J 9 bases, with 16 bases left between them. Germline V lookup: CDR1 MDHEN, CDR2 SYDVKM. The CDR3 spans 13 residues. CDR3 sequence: CASSRPISSAQYF. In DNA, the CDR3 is TGTGCCAGCAGTCGTCCGATCTCCTCGGCCCAGTACTTC.

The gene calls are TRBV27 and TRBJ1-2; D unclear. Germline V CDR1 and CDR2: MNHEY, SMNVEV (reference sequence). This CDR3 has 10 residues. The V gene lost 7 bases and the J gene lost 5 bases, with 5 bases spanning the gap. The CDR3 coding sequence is TGTGCCAGCAAAAATTATGGCTACACCTTC. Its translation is CASKNYGYTF.

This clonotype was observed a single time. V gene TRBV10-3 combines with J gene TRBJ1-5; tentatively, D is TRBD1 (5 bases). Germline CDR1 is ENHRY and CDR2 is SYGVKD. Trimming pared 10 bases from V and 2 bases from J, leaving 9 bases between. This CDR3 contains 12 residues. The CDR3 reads CATWDGNQPQHF. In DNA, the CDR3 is TGTGCCACCTGGGACGGCAATCAGCCCCAGCATTTT.

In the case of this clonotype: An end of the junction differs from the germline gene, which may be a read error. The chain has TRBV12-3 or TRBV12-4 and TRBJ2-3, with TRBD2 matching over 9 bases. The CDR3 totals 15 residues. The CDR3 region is CVSSISGGSTDTQYF. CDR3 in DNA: TGTGTCAGCAGTATTAGCGGGGGAAGCACAGATACGCAGTATTTT.